This T cell receptor beta chain comes out of a study of regulatory T cells in long-lasting Graves disease (dated by TCRdb to the early 2020s). In terms of the full investigation: Newly diagnosed Graves' disease patients had taken antithyroid drugs for less than 3 months. The study was registered as a clinical trial and conducted in China. Peripheral blood TCR sequencing and RNA sequencing compared persistent Graves' disease patients with newly diagnosed Graves' disease patients. TCR sequencing covered some 13 persistent and some 20 newly diagnosed Graves' disease patients, some 33 samples in total. Study-wide findings and limitations: As a limitation, the authors acknowledged that the small sample size may reduce accuracy. Patients with persistent disease shared more public clonotypes (over 2,500) than newly diagnosed patients did (more than 900). Persistent Graves' disease patients showed lower TCR Shannon entropy and fewer highly expanded clones than newly diagnosed patients, suggesting clonal expansion. Persistent disease showed preferential use of TRBV28, TRBJ1-2 and TRBJ2-5, whereas newly diagnosed disease favored TRBV20-1 and TRBJ2-1. The study examined only peripheral blood because the primary lesion, thyroid tissue, could not be accessed. Sequencing and analysis were limited to the TCR beta chain.

In this sample, this clonotype turned up many times. The antigen it binds to is not known. No base quality information exists; no much larger clone differs at one position. Library method: multiplex PCR. Data came from an Illumina HiSeq 4000. To build TCR beta libraries, CDR3 regions were amplified by Arm-PCR using iRepertoire HTBI primers. Before sequencing, the PCR products went through gel purification. Per the source publication's procedure: Across samples, around 62 TRBV and 15 or so TRBJ segments were identified and used for gene usage analysis of CDR3 amino acid clonotypes. COPE and FqMerger were used to merge the filtered high-quality paired reads into contigs. BLAST was used to align contigs to IMGT TRBV, TRBD and TRBJ reference genes, and CDR3 was defined according to IMGT. Highly expanded clones were defined as clonotypes with a frequency above 0.1%. Shannon entropy was used to measure repertoire diversity, and the Gini coefficient was used to measure V-J evenness. Public clonotypes were defined as clonotypes shared by more than one individual. Through fastp at Q25 and MiXCR, TCRdb rebuilt clones from the public reads, retaining in-frame beta chains. For every CDR3 protein sequence, its rows merge into one entry that carries the most common genes and DNA. These V and J calls rely on TCRdb rather than the paper's analysis. The sample table contains approximately 560,000 distinct CDR3 sequences; only one count was recorded for 16% of them. The top ten hold around 12% of the sample.

Based on the germline V gene (reference sequence), the CDR1 and CDR2 sequences are SEHNR and FQNEAQ. The CDR3 starts with the cysteine, ends with the phenylalanine, and has 14 residues. The entry retains the CDR3 DNA only, 42 bases that are in frame from base 1. V is shortened by 2 bases, J by 5 bases, and the region joining them spans 13 bases. According to the study, the label for this sample's time point signals: newly diagnosed GD, antithyroid drugs for less than 3 months. For both TCR sequencing and RNA sequencing, RNA was extracted from PBMCs in TRIzol. The diagnosis of Graves' disease was made according to American Thyroid Association guidelines. Patients for the study were recruited at an endocrinology department in Xi'an, China. From each patient, about 9.7 milliliters of peripheral blood was collected into an EDTA anticoagulant tube. Ficoll Paque Plus density gradient separation was used to isolate PBMCs, and no additional T cell sorting was done. An Agilent 2100 Bioanalyzer and agarose gel were used to check RNA quality, while a NanoDrop 2000 measured RNA concentration.

This sample also appeared in a second study, on T cells in Graves' hyperthyroidism and ophthalmopathy. As the second study states: A patient counted as having stable Graves' hyperthyroidism if no progression to ophthalmopathy occurred over 18 months of follow-up. Hyperthyroidism patients were newly diagnosed, had a disease duration of under 2 months, and were aged 18 to 65 years. The study excluded patients with uncontrolled infections, other autoimmune diseases, pregnancy or lactation. Diagnoses relied on clinical symptoms, serum thyroxine and TRAb, thyroid ultrasound and orbital computed tomography. The TCR CDR3 was subjected to a first round of RT-PCR using the HTBI primer set and the Qiagen OneStep RT-PCR kit. Most expanded thyroid clonotypes (frequency above 0.001) were also found in blood, which suggests that blood repertoires may mirror thyroid immune responses. Ophthalmopathy was separated from stable hyperthyroidism by a 13 V-J signature model, with over 85% sensitivity and 81% to 83% specificity obtained in cross-validation and 80%/75% obtained in testing. In validation, progression to ophthalmopathy was predicted by the model with nearly 71% sensitivity and around 75% specificity, a median of around 5.9 months before onset. To identify distinguishing TCR V-J signatures, a discovery cohort of 100 or so patients was used, comprising 43 with Graves' ophthalmopathy and 57 with stable Graves' hyperthyroidism. Prospective prediction of ophthalmopathy was tested in an independent validation cohort of 18 to 20 hyperthyroidism patients and 17 patients who later progressed to ophthalmopathy. The 95 to 100 discovery patients were randomly divided into training and test sets at a 7:3 ratio. In six Graves' hyperthyroidism patients, the study also compared T-cell repertoires from thyroid tissue with T-cell repertoires from blood. After sampling, hyperthyroidism patients received methimazole starting at 30 mg daily, and ophthalmopathy patients received high-dose intravenous methylprednisolone. Libraries were constructed in a second round of multiplex PCR, after which size selection and purification were performed. Sequencing of the libraries was done on an Illumina HiSeq2000 using paired-end 100 bp reads. SOAPnuke was used to process the raw data, removing reads that contained adapters or uncalled bases, had a mean Phred below 15, or lacked an exact match to the constant primer or identifier. High-quality paired reads were merged with COPE v1.2.5, and unique nucleotide sequences were defined as clonotypes. MiTCR v1.1 was used to align the clonotypes against IMGT TRBV, TRBD and TRBJ reference segments. The analysis included only V-J combinations with a frequency above 0.0001, which together covered approximately 99% of the repertoires. A TCS score was defined as the ratio between F50 (clonal expansion) and ExV (chaos), using BLOSUM62-based TCRdist between CDR3 peptides within each V-J. Welch's t-statistics and random forest reduced fewer than 550 V-J features to about 13, which were used in a naive Bayes classifier (R e1071). No statistical method was used to fix the sample size in advance, and group allocation was not hidden from the investigators. The paper describes TCR Vbeta CDR3 sequencing of 135 peripheral blood samples, made up of roughly 40 ophthalmopathy patients, more than 70 hyperthyroidism patients and 17 progressor patients.

Rearrangement joined TRBV7-9 to TRBJ2-7; there is no confident call for the D gene. This sequence was found in a man aged 18 to 29 with Graves disease. Donor details come from another sample of the same person, matched by shared clones. The specimen comprised peripheral blood mononuclear cells (PBMCs), sampled at new diagnosis, from a patient treated with antithyroid drugs. The nucleotides read TGTGCCAGCAGCTTACTTCTCCGACACCACGAGCAGTACTTC. The resulting protein is CASSLLLRHHEQYF. Where the CDR3 stops, the reference TRBV7-9 and TRBJ2-7 genes take over; the full variable domain is DTGVSQNPRHKITKRGQNVTFRCDPISEHNRLYWYRQTLGQGPEFLTYFQNEAQLEKSRLLSDRFSAERPKGSFSTLEIQRTEQGDSAMYLCASSLLLRHHEQYFGPGTRLTVT.